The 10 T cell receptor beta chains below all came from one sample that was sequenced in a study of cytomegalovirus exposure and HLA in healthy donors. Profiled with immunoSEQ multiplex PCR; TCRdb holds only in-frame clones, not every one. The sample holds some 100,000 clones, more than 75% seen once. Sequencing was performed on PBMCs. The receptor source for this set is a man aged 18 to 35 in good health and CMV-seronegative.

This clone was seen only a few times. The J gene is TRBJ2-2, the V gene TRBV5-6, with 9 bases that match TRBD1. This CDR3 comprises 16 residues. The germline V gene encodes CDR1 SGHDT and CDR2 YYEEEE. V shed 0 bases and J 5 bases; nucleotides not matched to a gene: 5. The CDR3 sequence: CASSLVGQGGTGELFF. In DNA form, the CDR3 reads TGTGCCAGCAGCTTGGTGGGACAGGGAGGGACCGGGGAGCTGTTTTTT.

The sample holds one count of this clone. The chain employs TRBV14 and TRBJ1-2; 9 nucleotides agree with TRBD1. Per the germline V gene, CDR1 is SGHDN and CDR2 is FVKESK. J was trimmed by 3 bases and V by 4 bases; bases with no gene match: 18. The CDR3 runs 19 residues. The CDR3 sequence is CASSRPVGTGQFGDYGYTF. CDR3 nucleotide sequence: TGTGCCAGCAGCCGCCCAGTAGGGACAGGGCAGTTCGGGGACTATGGCTACACCTTC. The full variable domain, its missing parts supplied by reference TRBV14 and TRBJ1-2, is EAGVTQFPSHSVIEKGQTVTLRCDPISGHDNLYWYRRVMGKEIKFLLHFVKESKQDESGMPNNRFLAERTGGTYSTLKVQPAELEDSGVYFCASSRPVGTGQFGDYGYTFGSGTRLTVV.

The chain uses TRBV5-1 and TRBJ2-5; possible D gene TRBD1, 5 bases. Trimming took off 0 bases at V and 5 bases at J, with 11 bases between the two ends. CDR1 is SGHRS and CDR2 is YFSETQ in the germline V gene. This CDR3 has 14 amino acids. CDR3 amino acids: CASSLGGARETQYF. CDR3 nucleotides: TGCGCCAGCAGCTTGGGTGGGGCGCGCGAGACCCAGTACTTC. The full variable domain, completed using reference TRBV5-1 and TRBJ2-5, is KAGVTQTPRYLIKTRGQQVTLSCSPISGHRSVSWYQQTPGQGLQFLFEYFSETQRNKGNFPGRFSGRQFSNSRSEMNVSTLELGDSALYLCASSLGGARETQYFGPGTRLLVL.

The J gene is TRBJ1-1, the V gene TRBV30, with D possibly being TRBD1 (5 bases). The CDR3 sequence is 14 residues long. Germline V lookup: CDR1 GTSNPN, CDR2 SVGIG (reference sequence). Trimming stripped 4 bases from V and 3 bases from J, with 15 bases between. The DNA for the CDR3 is TGTGCCTGGATGAAGGGGCGGCTGCACACTGAAGCTTTCTTT. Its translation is CAWMKGRLHTEAFF.

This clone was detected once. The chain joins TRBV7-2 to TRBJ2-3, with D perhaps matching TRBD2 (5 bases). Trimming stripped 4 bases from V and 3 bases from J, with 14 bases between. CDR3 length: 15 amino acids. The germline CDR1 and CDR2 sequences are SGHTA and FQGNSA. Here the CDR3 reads CASSSPAEGTDTQYF. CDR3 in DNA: TGTGCCAGCAGCTCCCCCGCCGAGGGAACAGATACGCAGTATTTT.

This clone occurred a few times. CDR3 nucleotides: TGCGCCAGCAGTGGGGCCTCGCGTTATGGCTACACCTTC. This gives the protein CASSGASRYGYTF. The chain couples TRBV10-1 to TRBJ1-2, with D unclear. This CDR3 has 13 amino acids. Trimming left V 4 bases short and J 5 bases short, with 11 bases between. Germline-derived CDR1 and CDR2 are WNHNN and SYGVQD (reference sequence).

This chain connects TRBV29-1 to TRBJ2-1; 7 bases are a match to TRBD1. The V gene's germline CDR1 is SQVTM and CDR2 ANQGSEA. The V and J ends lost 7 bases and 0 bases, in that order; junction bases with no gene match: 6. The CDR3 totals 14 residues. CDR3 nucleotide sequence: TGCAGCGCAACCCGGGACAGCTCCTACAATGAGCAGTTCTTC. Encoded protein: CSATRDSSYNEQFF.

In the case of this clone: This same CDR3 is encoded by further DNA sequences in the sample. The CDR3 protein is CASSGTSGGSSYEQYF. The DNA for the CDR3 is TGTGCCAGCTCGGGGACTAGCGGAGGGAGCTCCTACGAGCAGTACTTC. The J gene is TRBJ2-7, the V gene TRBV18, with TRBD2 identical over 11 bases. Unmatched junction bases numbered 7, after V lost 6 bases and J lost 0 bases. Germline loops: CDR1 KGHSH, CDR2 LQKENI. This CDR3 region has 16 residues.

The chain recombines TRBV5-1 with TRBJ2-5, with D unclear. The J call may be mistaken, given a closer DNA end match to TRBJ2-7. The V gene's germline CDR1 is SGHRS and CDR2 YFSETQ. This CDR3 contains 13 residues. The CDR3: CASSLDPFSEQYF. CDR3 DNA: TGCGCCAGCAGCTTGGACCCGTTCTCCGAGCAGTACTTC.

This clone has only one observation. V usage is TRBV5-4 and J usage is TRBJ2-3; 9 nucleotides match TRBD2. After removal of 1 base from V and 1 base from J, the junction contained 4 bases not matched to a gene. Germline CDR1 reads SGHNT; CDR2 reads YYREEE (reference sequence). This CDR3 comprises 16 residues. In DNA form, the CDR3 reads TGTGCCAGCAGCTTGCGATTAGCGGGAGGCACAGATACGCAGTATTTT. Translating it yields CASSLRLAGGTDTQYF. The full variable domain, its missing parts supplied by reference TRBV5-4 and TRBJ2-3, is ETGVTQSPTHLIKTRGQQVTLRCSSQSGHNTVSWYQQALGQGPQFIFQYYREEENGRGNFPPRFSGLQFPNYSSELNVNALELDDSALYLCASSLRLAGGTDTQYFGPGTRLTVL.